Shown below are 16 T cell receptor beta chains from a single sample sequenced in a study of T cell changes during pregnancy in multiple sclerosis. Data came from immunoSEQ multiplex PCR; TCRdb stores just in-frame clones and leaves some out. Of 55,000 to 70,000 clones listed, roughly 93% are singletons. This sample comprised peripheral blood, obtained after pregnancy. The source is a female donor with multiple sclerosis, enrolled in a pregnancy study.

The V call is TRBV7-2, the J call TRBJ1-1; D is undetermined. Between the trimmed V and J ends, which lost 2 bases and 1 base, there was a span of 8 bases. Germline V gene data show CDR1 as SGHTA and CDR2 as FQGNSA. The CDR3 consists of 14 residues. The CDR3 loop reads CASSLSYGNTEAFF. The CDR3 DNA reads TGTGCCAGCAGCTTATCTTACGGGAACACTGAAGCTTTCTTT.

The genes are TRBV18 and TRBJ2-1; the match to TRBD2 covers 10 bases. Germline CDR1 is KGHSH and CDR2 is LQKENI. V lost 2 bases, J lost 0 bases, and 7 bases stayed unmatched. The CDR3 length is 18 residues. CDR3 region: CASSPLSSGGSSYNEQFF. The CDR3 region has the DNA TGTGCCAGCTCACCATTGTCTAGCGGGGGAAGCTCCTACAATGAGCAGTTCTTC. The entire variable domain, with the rest obtained from reference TRBV18 and TRBJ2-1, is as follows: NAGVMQNPRHLVRRRGQEARLRCSPMKGHSHVYWYRQLPEEGLKFMVYLQKENIIDESGMPKERFSAEFPKEGPSILRIQQVVRGDSAAYFCASSPLSSGGSSYNEQFFGPGTRLTVL.

The chain couples TRBV5-1 to TRBJ1-4; TRBD1 matches at 7 bases. Losses at the gene ends were 4 bases for V and 8 bases for J; bases not matched to a gene: 11. The CDR3 is 15 amino acids. Per germline, CDR1 SGHRS and CDR2 YFSETQ. The CDR3 here is CASSATTGTLEKLFF. The DNA for the CDR3 is TGCGCCAGCAGCGCCACGACAGGGACGCTGGAAAAACTGTTTTTT.

The CDR3 loop is CASSVAGGTGELFF. CDR3 in DNA: TGTGCCAGCAGTGTAGCGGGAGGAACCGGGGAGCTGTTTTTT. The chain employs TRBV6-4 and TRBJ2-2; 10 nucleotides match TRBD2. The CDR3 totals 14 residues. The J segment lost 5 bases and the V segment lost 4 bases, leaving 1 base of the junction unmatched. Germline V CDR1 and CDR2: MRHNA, SNTAGT.

V usage is TRBV13 and J usage is TRBJ2-7; D may be TRBD2 (6 bases). V was shortened by 6 bases and J by 8 bases, with 14 bases between the two germline ends. The V gene's germline CDR1 is PRHDT and CDR2 FYEKMQ (reference sequence). The CDR3 is 12 residues long. The CDR3 here is CASSPAGSKQYF. In DNA, the CDR3 is TGTGCCAGCAGTCCTGCGGGGAGTAAGCAGTACTTC.

This clone was picked up one time. The chain combines TRBV18 with TRBJ1-1; TRBD1 matches 8 bases. The CDR3 length is 15 residues. Germline V lookup: CDR1 KGHSH, CDR2 LQKENI. Trimming removed 5 bases from V and 3 bases from J; junction bases left unmatched: 8. CDR3 residues: CASSTTGTGDTEAFF. The CDR3 DNA is TGTGCCAGCTCAACGACCGGGACAGGAGACACTGAAGCTTTCTTT.

J is TRBJ2-3 and V is TRBV5-4; the match to TRBD2 covers 12 bases. Unmatched junction bases numbered 4, after V lost 3 bases and J lost 5 bases. The germline V gene has CDR1 SGHNT and CDR2 YYREEE (reference sequence). The CDR3 length is 15 residues. CDR3 protein: CASSSLAGGQDTQYF. The CDR3 DNA is TGTGCCAGCAGCTCTCTAGCGGGAGGGCAAGATACGCAGTATTTT.

This chain joins TRBV5-4 and TRBJ2-7; 10 bases fit TRBD1. Germline CDR1 is SGHNT and CDR2 is YYREEE (reference sequence). The length of the CDR3 is 14 residues. Germline trimming cut 3 bases from V and 2 bases from J; bases unmatched to any gene: 2. The CDR3 DNA reads TGTGCCAGCAGCTGGGGGACAGGGGCCTACGAGCAGTACTTC. Protein product: CASSWGTGAYEQYF.

The V gene is TRBV5-8, the J gene TRBJ2-4; no definite D call. V was trimmed by 2 bases and J by 4 bases, leaving 4 bases between them. Germline CDR1 is SGHTS and CDR2 is YDEGEE. The CDR3 is made up of 12 amino acids. Written as DNA, the CDR3 is TGTGCCAGCAGCTTCTTAAAAAACATTCAGTACTTC. This gives the protein CASSFLKNIQYF.

This chain joins TRBV7-9 and TRBJ1-1; a weak D match, TRBD1 (6 bases). CDR3 length: 16 residues. Per the germline V gene, CDR1 is SEHNR and CDR2 is FQNEAQ (reference sequence). With 6 bases removed from V and 1 base from J, the gap between germline ends came to 18 bases. CDR3 in DNA: TGTGCCAGCAGGTCCTCAGTGGGGGCAGAGAACACTGAAGCTTTCTTT. Amino acid sequence: CASRSSVGAENTEAFF.

The genes are TRBV10-3 and TRBJ2-7; D possibly corresponds to TRBD2 (5 bases). CDR3 length: 14 amino acids. Germline V CDR1 and CDR2: ENHRY, SYGVKD. Trimming took 3 bases from V and 0 from J, leaving 9 bases between them. This CDR3 is CAISDPGSSYEQYF. DNA for the CDR3: TGTGCCATCAGTGACCCTGGGAGCTCCTACGAGCAGTACTTC.

This chain connects TRBV6-5 to TRBJ2-5; the match to TRBD2 covers 8 bases. This CDR3 has 15 residues. Trimming removed 3 bases from V and 4 bases from J; junction bases left unmatched: 7. Germline V gene lookup returns CDR1 MNHEY and CDR2 SVGAGI. The CDR3 nucleotides are TGTGCCAGCAGTTATACGGGAGGGGCAGGAGAGACCCAGTACTTC. Translating it yields CASSYTGGAGETQYF.

The J gene is TRBJ2-7, the V gene TRBV2; 9 nucleotides align to TRBD2. CDR1 is SNHLY and CDR2 is FYNNEI in the germline V gene. The CDR3 sequence is 18 residues long. The junction had 14 bases not matched to a gene; V was cut back by 0 bases and J by 5 bases. The CDR3 region has the DNA TGTGCCAGCAGTGAAGCGACCCCATGGGCGGGAGGGCCCGACGAGCAGTACTTC. Its protein is CASSEATPWAGGPDEQYF.

CDR3 bases: TGTGCCAGCAGTTTTACTGGGGGGAGCAATGAGCAGTTCTTC. This translates into CASSFTGGSNEQFF. V gene TRBV28 combines with J gene TRBJ2-1, with a possible D match to TRBD2 (6 bases). The CDR3 contains 14 residues. V was pared by 3 bases and J by 6 bases, with 12 bases between. Germline V lookup: CDR1 MDHEN, CDR2 SYDVKM.

The chain uses TRBV27 and TRBJ2-2, with TRBD1 identical over 9 bases. Germline V gene data show CDR1 as MNHEY and CDR2 as SMNVEV (reference sequence). The V gene end was trimmed by 3 bases and the J gene end by 5 bases; junction bases not matched to a gene: 1. The CDR3 runs to 14 residues. CDR3 residues: CASSFDRGTGELFF. CDR3 DNA sequence: TGTGCCAGCAGTTTTGACAGGGGGACCGGGGAGCTGTTTTTT.

The chain links TRBV15 to TRBJ2-5; 7 positions match TRBD2. Germline V gene data show CDR1 as LNHNV and CDR2 as YYDKDF (reference sequence). V trimming: 2 bases; J trimming: 1 base; junction bases outside the gene matches: 7. This CDR3 comprises 16 residues. CDR3 amino acids: CATSRLLTSAQETQYF. CDR3 nucleotide sequence: TGTGCCACCAGCAGATTGCTCACTAGCGCCCAAGAGACCCAGTACTTC.